The next 10 T cell receptor beta chains were all read from a single sample in a study of cytomegalovirus exposure and HLA in healthy donors. Primers included in the PCR were 60 Vbeta and 13 Jbeta primers. Libraries were prepared by immunoSEQ multiplex PCR; TCRdb keeps only in-frame clonotypes and omits some of them. The sample carries 65,000 to 100,000 clones, over 70% recorded once. The sequenced sample consisted of PBMCs. Receptors originate from a man aged 40-49 years in good health and CMV-seronegative.

This sequence joins TRBV6-1 and TRBJ2-5; weak D call: TRBD1 (5 bases). The germline V gene encodes CDR1 MNHNS and CDR2 SASEGT. V lost 4 bases and J lost 5, with 11 bases in between. The CDR3 contains 13 residues. The chain's CDR3 is CASSVAGMETQYF. CDR3 nucleotides: TGTGCCAGCAGTGTGGCAGGGATGGAGACCCAGTACTTC.

This clone came up once. This sequence joins TRBV7-3 and TRBJ1-6; D is perhaps TRBD1 (6 bases). Trimming cost V 5 bases and J 9 bases, with 17 bases left between them. The CDR3 is 15 amino acids. CDR1 and CDR2 from the germline V gene are SGHTA and FQGTGA. The CDR3 sequence is CASSATRGRSSPLHF. The CDR3 bases are TGTGCCAGCAGCGCGACCAGGGGAAGGAGTTCACCCCTCCACTTT.

This clone was seen a handful of times. This chain joins TRBV5-6 and TRBJ2-5; 8 bases agree with TRBD2. Germline lookup yields CDR1 SGHDT and CDR2 YYEEEE. This CDR3 is built from 15 residues. The V gene end was trimmed by 1 base and the J gene end by 5 bases; junction bases not matched to a gene: 7. The CDR3, as DNA: TGTGCCAGCAGCTTGTCGTCGGGGGGGCACGAGACCCAGTACTTC. Amino acid sequence: CASSLSSGGHETQYF.

This clone has just a few counts. The chain joins TRBV6-5 to TRBJ1-6; D not resolved. The CDR3 spans 14 residues. Trimming took off 8 bases at V and 4 bases at J, with 12 bases between the two ends. Germline lookup yields CDR1 MNHEY and CDR2 SVGAGI. This CDR3 is CASAERDYNSPLHF. For the CDR3, the DNA is TGTGCCAGCGCCGAGAGGGATTATAATTCACCCCTCCACTTT.

This clone was detected a few times. The gene calls are TRBV27 and TRBJ2-5; TRBD1 aligns across 10 bases. The better agreement between TRBJ2-7 and the DNA end casts doubt on the J call. The CDR3 contains 18 residues. Germline lookup yields CDR1 MNHEY and CDR2 SMNVEV (reference sequence). The CDR3 reads CASSLLDRGRLSSYEQYF. CDR3 nucleotide sequence: TGTGCCAGCAGTTTACTTGACAGGGGGCGCTTGAGCTCCTACGAGCAGTACTTC.

The V and J genes are TRBV6-1 and TRBJ2-7, with D maybe TRBD1 (6 bases). The CDR3 contains 13 residues. Germline V gene data show CDR1 as MNHNS and CDR2 as SASEGT. Trimming left V 4 bases short and J 3 bases short, with 10 bases between. CDR3 DNA sequence: TGTGCCAGCAGTGCACAGGGCTACTACGAGCAGTACTTC. Its translation: CASSAQGYYEQYF.

The chain uses TRBV7-9 and TRBJ1-4, with D unclear. This CDR3 is built from 14 residues. The germline CDR1 and CDR2 sequences are SEHNR and FQNEAQ (reference sequence). V was clipped by 1 base and J by 8 bases, with 11 bases between them. CDR3 coding DNA: TGTGCCAGCAGCTTAGACCCCGTCCGGGAAAAACTGTTTTTT. Protein sequence: CASSLDPVREKLFF.

The chain recombines TRBV7-3 with TRBJ2-2, with D maybe TRBD2 (6 bases). This CDR3 has 15 residues. The germline gives CDR1 SGHTA, CDR2 FQGTGA. V was pared by 4 bases and J by 5 bases, with 14 bases between. The CDR3 DNA follows: TGTGCCAGCAGCTCCCGCGGGGCAGAAACCGGGGAGCTGTTTTTT. This codes for CASSSRGAETGELFF.

The J gene is TRBJ2-5, the V gene TRBV5-1; no clear D. The CDR3 covers 14 residues. The V and J ends lost 0 bases and 0 bases respectively, with 6 bases between them. Germline loops: CDR1 SGHRS, CDR2 YFSETQ. CDR3 DNA sequence: TGCGCCAGCAGCTTGGACCCTAACCAAGAGACCCAGTACTTC. Its protein product is CASSLDPNQETQYF.

The chain is built from TRBV4-3 and TRBJ2-7, with a weak D call TRBD1 (5 bases). Trimming removed 0 bases at V and 4 bases at J, with 13 bases between. This CDR3 comprises 15 residues. CDR1 is LGHNA, CDR2 YSLEER, per germline. This CDR3 is CASSQDQGHPYEQYF. The CDR3 DNA reads TGCGCCAGCAGCCAAGATCAGGGTCACCCATACGAGCAGTACTTC.